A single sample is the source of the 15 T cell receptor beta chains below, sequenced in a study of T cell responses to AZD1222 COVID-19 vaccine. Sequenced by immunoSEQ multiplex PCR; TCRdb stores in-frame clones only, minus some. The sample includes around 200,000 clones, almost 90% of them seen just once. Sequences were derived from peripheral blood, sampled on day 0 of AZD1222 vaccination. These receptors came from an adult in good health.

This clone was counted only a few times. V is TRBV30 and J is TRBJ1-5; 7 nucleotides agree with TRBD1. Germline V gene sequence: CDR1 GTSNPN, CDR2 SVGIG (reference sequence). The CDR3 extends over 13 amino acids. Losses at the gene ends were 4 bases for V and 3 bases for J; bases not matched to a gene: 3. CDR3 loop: CAWTTGNNQPQHF. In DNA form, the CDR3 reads TGTGCCTGGACGACAGGGAACAATCAGCCCCAGCATTTT.

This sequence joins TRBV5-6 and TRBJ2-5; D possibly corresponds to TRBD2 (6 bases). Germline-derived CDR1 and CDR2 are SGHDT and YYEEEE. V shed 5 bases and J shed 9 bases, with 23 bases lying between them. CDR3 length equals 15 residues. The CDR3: CASSPRDLRSGAQYF. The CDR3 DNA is TGTGCCAGCAGTCCCCGGGACCTTAGGTCGGGGGCCCAGTACTTC.

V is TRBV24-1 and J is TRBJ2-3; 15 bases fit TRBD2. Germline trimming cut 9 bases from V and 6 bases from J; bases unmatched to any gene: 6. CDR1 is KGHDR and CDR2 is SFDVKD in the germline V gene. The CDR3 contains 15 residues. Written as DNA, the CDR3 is TGTGCCACCTCCGGGACTAGCGGGGGGTGGGATACGCAGTATTTT. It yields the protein CATSGTSGGWDTQYF.

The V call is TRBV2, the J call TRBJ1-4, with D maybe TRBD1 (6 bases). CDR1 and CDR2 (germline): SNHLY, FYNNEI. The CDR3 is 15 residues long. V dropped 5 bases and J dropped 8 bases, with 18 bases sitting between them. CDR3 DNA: TGTGCCAGCAGTCAACAGGGCCCGCCGTCAGAAAAACTGTTTTTT. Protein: CASSQQGPPSEKLFF.

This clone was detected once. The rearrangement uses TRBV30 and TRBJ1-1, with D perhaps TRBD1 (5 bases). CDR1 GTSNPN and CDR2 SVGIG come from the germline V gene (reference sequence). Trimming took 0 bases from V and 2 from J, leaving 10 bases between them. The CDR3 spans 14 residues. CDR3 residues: CAWSVWTTNTEAFF. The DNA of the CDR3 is TGTGCCTGGAGTGTATGGACAACCAACACTGAAGCTTTCTTT.

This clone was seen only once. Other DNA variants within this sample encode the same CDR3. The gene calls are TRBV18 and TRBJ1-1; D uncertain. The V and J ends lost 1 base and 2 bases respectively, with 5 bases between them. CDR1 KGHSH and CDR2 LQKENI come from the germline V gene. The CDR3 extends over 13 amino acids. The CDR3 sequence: CASSPQGNTEAFF. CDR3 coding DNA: TGTGCCAGCTCACCACAGGGCAACACTGAAGCTTTCTTT.

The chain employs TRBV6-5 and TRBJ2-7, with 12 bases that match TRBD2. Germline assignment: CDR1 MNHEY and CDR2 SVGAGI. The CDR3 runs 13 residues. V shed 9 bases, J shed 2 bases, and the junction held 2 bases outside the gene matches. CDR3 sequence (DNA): TGTGCCAGTCGGACTAGCGGGGCCTACGAGCAGTACTTC. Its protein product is CASRTSGAYEQYF.

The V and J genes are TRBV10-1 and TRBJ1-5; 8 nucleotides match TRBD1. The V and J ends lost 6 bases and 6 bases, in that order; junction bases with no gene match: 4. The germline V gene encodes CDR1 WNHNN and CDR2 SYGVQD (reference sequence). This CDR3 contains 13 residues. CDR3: CASRRTGLQPQHF. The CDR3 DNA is TGCGCCAGCAGGAGGACAGGGCTTCAGCCCCAGCATTTT.

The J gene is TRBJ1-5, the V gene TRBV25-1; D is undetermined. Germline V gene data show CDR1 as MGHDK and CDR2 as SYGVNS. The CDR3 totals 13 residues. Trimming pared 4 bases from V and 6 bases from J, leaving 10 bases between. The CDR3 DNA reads TGTGCCAGCAGTGCCCGGGCAGGTCAGCCCCAGCATTTT. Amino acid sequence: CASSARAGQPQHF.

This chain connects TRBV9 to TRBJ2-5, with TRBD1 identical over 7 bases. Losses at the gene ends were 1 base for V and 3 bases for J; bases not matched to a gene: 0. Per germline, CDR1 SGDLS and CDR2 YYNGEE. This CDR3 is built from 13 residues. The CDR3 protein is CASSVQGEETQYF. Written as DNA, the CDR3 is TGTGCCAGCAGCGTACAGGGGGAAGAGACCCAGTACTTC.

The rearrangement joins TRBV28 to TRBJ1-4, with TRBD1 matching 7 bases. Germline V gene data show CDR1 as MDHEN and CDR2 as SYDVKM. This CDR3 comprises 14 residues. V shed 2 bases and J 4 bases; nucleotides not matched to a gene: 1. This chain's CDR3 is CASSLQGDNEKLFF. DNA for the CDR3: TGTGCCAGCAGTTTACAGGGGGATAATGAAAAACTGTTTTTT.

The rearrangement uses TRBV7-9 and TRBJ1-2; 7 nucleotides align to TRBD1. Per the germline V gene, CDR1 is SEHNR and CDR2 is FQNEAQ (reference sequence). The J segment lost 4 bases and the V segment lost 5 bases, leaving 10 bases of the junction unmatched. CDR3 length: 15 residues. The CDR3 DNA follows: TGTGCCAGCAGCCTTCCGGGACAGAAACGCTATGGCTACACCTTC. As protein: CASSLPGQKRYGYTF.

This CDR3 reads CASSVVTQGGAEAFF. The CDR3 DNA reads as TGTGCCAGCAGCGTAGTTACACAGGGGGGTGCTGAAGCTTTCTTT. The chain recombines TRBV9 with TRBJ1-1, with 8 bases matching TRBD1. The trim removed 0 bases at V and 6 bases at J, leaving 7 bases unmatched. The germline V gene has CDR1 SGDLS and CDR2 YYNGEE. This CDR3 spans 15 amino acids.

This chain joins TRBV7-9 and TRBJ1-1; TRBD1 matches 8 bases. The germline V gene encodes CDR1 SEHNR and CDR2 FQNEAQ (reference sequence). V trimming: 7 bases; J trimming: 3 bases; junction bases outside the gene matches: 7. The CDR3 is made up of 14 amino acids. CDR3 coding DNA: TGTGCCAGCACCCAGATGACAGGGGACACTGAAGCTTTCTTT. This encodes CASTQMTGDTEAFF.

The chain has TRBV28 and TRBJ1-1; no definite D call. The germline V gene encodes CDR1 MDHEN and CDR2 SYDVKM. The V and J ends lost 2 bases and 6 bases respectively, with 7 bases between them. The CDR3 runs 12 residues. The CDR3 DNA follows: TGTGCCAGCAGTTTAGGAAGGCCTGAAGCTTTCTTT. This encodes CASSLGRPEAFF.